The rows below give T cell receptor beta chains drawn from one sample of a study of blood T cell repertoires in COVID-19. Measured with immunoSEQ multiplex PCR; TCRdb has only the in-frame clones, and not every one. The table has 300,000 to 450,000 clones, around 89% seen once. Source material: PBMCs or T cells enriched from blood (not recorded which). The receptors were sampled from a woman between 18 and 29 years old who had recovered from COVID-19. CDR3s include the opening cysteine and the closing phenylalanine or tryptophan. D genes are given only for firm matches. Clone size is given for some rows only: seen once, a few or many times, or a class if the clone is expanded.

TRBV7-3	.	TRBJ1-1	TRBD1	CASSLTPTGVAEAFF	TGTGCCAGCAGCTTAACGCCCACAGGGGTCGCTGAAGCTTTCTTT
TRBV7-9	.	TRBJ2-6	.	CASSFGSGGANVLTF	TGTGCCAGCAGCTTTGGTTCTGGCGGGGCCAACGTCCTGACTTTC
TRBV6-5	.	TRBJ1-1	.	CASSYGQVVTEAFF	TGTGCCAGCAGTTACGGCCAGGTCGTGACTGAAGCTTTCTTT
TRBV3-1/TRBV3-2	once	TRBJ2-7	TRBD1	CASRTAGTGSYEQYF	TGTGCCAGCAGGACCGCCGGGACAGGTTCCTACGAGCAGTACTTC
TRBV4-1	.	TRBJ1-1	.	CASSQDQAGGTEAFF	TGCGCCAGCAGCCAAGATCAAGCCGGGGGCACTGAAGCTTTCTTT
TRBV9	.	TRBJ1-5	.	CASSVTGGQPQHF	TGTGCCAGCAGCGTAACGGGGGGTCAGCCCCAGCATTTT
TRBV18	.	TRBJ1-2	TRBD1	CASSPDRAYGYTF	TGTGCCAGCTCACCGGACAGGGCTTACGGCTACACCTTC
TRBV4-1	once	TRBJ2-4	.	CASSLPFSGGTKNIQYF	TGCGCCAGCAGCCTCCCGTTTTCGGGGGGCACCAAAAACATTCAGTACTTC
TRBV28	.	TRBJ2-3	TRBD2	CASSLATSGGPTTQYF	TGTGCCAGCAGTCTGGCGACTAGCGGGGGACCCACAACGCAGTATTTT
TRBV7-3	.	TRBJ1-2	.	CASSLSPGDGYTF	TGTGCCAGCAGCCTTTCCCCAGGGGATGGCTACACCTTC
TRBV7-9	.	TRBJ1-2	.	CASSLDREYGYTF	TGTGCCAGCAGCTTAGACAGGGAGTATGGCTACACCTTC
TRBV27	once	TRBJ2-2	.	CASSLEGSGTGELFF	TGTGCCAGCAGTTTGGAGGGGTCGGGCACCGGGGAGCTGTTTTTT
TRBV5-4	.	TRBJ1-1	TRBD1	CASGSSTGPEAFF	TGTGCCAGCGGGAGTTCGACAGGGCCTGAAGCTTTCTTT